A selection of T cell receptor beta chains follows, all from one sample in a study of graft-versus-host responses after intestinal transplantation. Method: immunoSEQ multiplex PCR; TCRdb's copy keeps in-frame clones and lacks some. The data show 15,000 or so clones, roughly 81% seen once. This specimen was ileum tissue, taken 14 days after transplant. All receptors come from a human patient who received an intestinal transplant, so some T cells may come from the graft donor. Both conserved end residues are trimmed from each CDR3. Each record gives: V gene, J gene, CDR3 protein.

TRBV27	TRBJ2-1	ASSLLAGYNEQF
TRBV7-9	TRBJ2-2	ASSRRDGELF
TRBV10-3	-	AISEEWDSYEQY
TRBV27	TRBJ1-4	ASGKDREDATNEKLF
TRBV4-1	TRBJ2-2	ASSQDAAYGELF
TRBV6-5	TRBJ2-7	ASSYGKYYEQY
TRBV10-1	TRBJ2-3	ASSRDNTQY
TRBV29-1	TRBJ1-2	SVDLTGGIGYT
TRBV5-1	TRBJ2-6	ASSLAGVNSGANVLT
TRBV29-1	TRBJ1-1	SVEVILNTEAF
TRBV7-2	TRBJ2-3	ASSFLRSTDTQY
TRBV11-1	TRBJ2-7	ASSTAESGRAYEQY
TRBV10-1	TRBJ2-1	ASSEAVSSYNEQF
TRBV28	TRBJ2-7	ASSFRGRASYEQY
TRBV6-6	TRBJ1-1	ASSYPFGGSTEAF
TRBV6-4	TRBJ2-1	ASSDGTSGRIRHNEQF
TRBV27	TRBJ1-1	ASSLSSGWHTEAF
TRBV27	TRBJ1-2	ASSSTGVRGYT
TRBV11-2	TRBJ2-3	ASMTSGVTDTQY
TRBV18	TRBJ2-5	ASSPIGTGSQETQY
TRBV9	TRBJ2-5	ASSVWSEGLQETQY
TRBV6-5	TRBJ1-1	ASRGGTRKSTEAF
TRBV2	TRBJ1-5	ASSGQLDQPQH
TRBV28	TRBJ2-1	ATAQGGLPNNEQF